This T cell receptor beta chain was observed in a study of T cells in localized non-small cell lung cancer. Overall study findings and caveats: Median approximately 61 top-100 tumor clones were shared with paired adjacent lung. As only one tumor region underwent sequencing, heterogeneity remains possible. In the blood, greater T cell density corresponded to longer overall survival. Adjacent uninvolved lung tissue had the highest T cell clonality, exceeding tumor.

Data came from immunoSEQ multiplex PCR; TCRdb stores just in-frame clones and leaves some out. The repertoire includes about 55,000 clones, approximately 80% of them detected once, and about 15% sits in the top ten. Worth noting for this clone: Its antigen remains unidentified.

The CDR3 consists of 14 residues. Per the germline V gene, CDR1 is GTSNPN and CDR2 is SVGIG (reference sequence). V lost 4 bases, J lost 5 bases, and 8 bases stayed unmatched. The chain couples TRBV30 to TRBJ2-3; 8 nucleotides line up with TRBD2. The sequence was obtained from a man aged 40-75 years with stage III lung adenocarcinoma. Sequences were derived from peripheral blood mononuclear cells, sampled before any cancer treatment. The CDR3 nucleotides read TGTGCCTGGACTGCTGTGGCGGGAGGAGATACGCAGTATTTT. This encodes CAWTAVAGGDTQYF.